This T cell receptor (beta chain) was captured by sequencing in a study of blood T cell repertoires in COVID-19. About the study: Sites in the United States, Italy and Spain provided acute and convalescent COVID-19 samples.

This clone has just a few counts. This sample includes further DNA sequences coding for the same CDR3. Study processing details: Amplification from reference gene primers served as the basis for estimated nucleated cell counts. Repertoires were generated with immunoSEQ multiplex PCR, while TCRdb's copy carries only in-frame clones and drops some. V and J calls and clone size follow that table, whereas D and trimming were derived from the DNA. The table lists roughly 92,000 clones, roughly 89% of them singletons. V was trimmed by 0 bases and J by 1 base, leaving 4 bases between them. Germline V gene data show CDR1 as SGHNT and CDR2 as YYREEE (reference sequence). CDR3 length: 13 residues.

The source is an elderly woman with active or convalescent COVID-19. Sequences were obtained from peripheral blood. V gene TRBV5-4 combines with J gene TRBJ1-1; D gene ambiguous. CDR3 loop: CASSLGENTEAFF. CDR3 nucleotide sequence: TGTGCCAGCAGCTTGGGAGAGAACACTGAAGCTTTCTTT.